These 26 T cell receptor beta chains originate from one sample sequenced in a study of CD8 T cells in Susac syndrome. RNA in amounts of roughly 0.5 to 1 ug was reverse transcribed with random hexamers. TCRdb analysed the immunoSEQ multiplex PCR reads with MiXCR anew, one entry per CDR3 protein. The top ten clones hold less than 0.2% of a sample with under 200,000 distinct CDR3 sequences, 85% to 95% of them seen once. Sequences were obtained from CD8+ T cells from PBMCs. These receptors all come from a human donor with multiple sclerosis.

The V call is TRBV28, the J call TRBJ2-7, with D unclear. V was trimmed by 4 bases and J by 2 bases, leaving 15 bases between them. The CDR3 contains 15 residues. Germline V lookup: CDR1 MDHEN, CDR2 SYDVKM. As DNA, the CDR3 is TGTGCCAGCAGTTCCCCCCGTTTTGGGACCTACGAGCAGTACTTC. Translating it yields CASSSPRFGTYEQYF.

The rearrangement joins TRBV29-1 to TRBJ2-7, with 9 bases matching TRBD2. This CDR3 contains 15 residues. Trimming took 4 bases from V and 2 from J; bases not matched to a gene: 9. Per germline, CDR1 SQVTM and CDR2 ANQGSEA. The CDR3 loop reads CSVASTSGAAYEQYF. For the CDR3, the DNA is TGCAGCGTTGCGTCGACTAGCGGAGCCGCCTACGAGCAGTACTTC.

This rearrangement joins TRBV5-4 to TRBJ1-2; 8 nucleotides match TRBD1. The CDR3 extends over 15 amino acids. The V and J ends lost 3 bases and 4 bases, in that order; junction bases with no gene match: 8. Germline V gene lookup returns CDR1 SGHNT and CDR2 YYREEE (reference sequence). CDR3 nucleotides: TGTGCCAGCAGCTCCGTGGGACAGGTCCCCTATGGCTACACCTTC. Protein sequence: CASSSVGQVPYGYTF.

CDR3 protein: CAISGGSVEYEQYF. DNA of the CDR3: TGTGCCATCAGTGGTGGCAGCGTAGAGTACGAGCAGTACTTC. J is TRBJ2-7 and V is TRBV10-3, with no clear D. Trimming cost V 4 bases and J 4 bases, with 14 bases left between them. From germline, CDR1 is ENHRY and CDR2 SYGVKD. The CDR3 is 14 residues long.

This clonotype has only one observation. The J gene is TRBJ2-7, the V gene TRBV28, with D perhaps matching TRBD2 (6 bases). Between the trimmed V and J ends, which lost 7 bases and 2 bases, there was a span of 18 bases. The CDR3 runs 15 residues. Germline-derived CDR1 and CDR2 are MDHEN and SYDVKM. CDR3 sequence (DNA): TGTGCCAGCACTTTCCGACTAGATTCAACCTACGAGCAGTACTTC. Its protein is CASTFRLDSTYEQYF.

The V gene is TRBV5-1, the J gene TRBJ2-5; the match to TRBD1 covers 7 bases. Looked up from germline, CDR1 is SGHRS and CDR2 is YFSETQ. Unmatched junction bases numbered 3, after V lost 0 bases and J lost 1 base. The CDR3 has 15 residues. Here the CDR3 DNA reads TGCGCCAGCAGCTTGGCCAGGGGGTCCCAAGAGACCCAGTACTTC. Translating gives CASSLARGSQETQYF. Complete variable domain (other parts from reference TRBV5-1 and TRBJ2-5): KAGVTQTPRYLIKTRGQQVTLSCSPISGHRSVSWYQQTPGQGLQFLFEYFSETQRNKGNFPGRFSGRQFSNSRSEMNVSTLELGDSALYLCASSLARGSQETQYFGPGTRLLVL.

Here the CDR3 reads CSAVGTFHSSGEQYF. CDR3 nucleotide sequence: TGCAGTGCTGTGGGGACTTTTCATTCTAGCGGAGAGCAGTACTTC. This chain joins TRBV20-1 and TRBJ2-7; 7 nucleotides match TRBD2. The CDR3 is 15 amino acids. Germline loops: CDR1 DFQATT, CDR2 SNEGSKA (reference sequence). J lost 7 bases, V lost 5 bases, and 17 bases had no gene match.

The chain recombines TRBV20-1 with TRBJ2-7; possible D gene TRBD1, 5 bases. CDR3 length: 15 amino acids. V lost 0 bases and J lost 4, with 16 bases in between. CDR1 and CDR2 (germline): DFQATT, SNEGSKA (reference sequence). The CDR3 here is CSARDRTGEAYEQYF. CDR3 DNA sequence: TGCAGTGCTAGAGACCGAACAGGAGAAGCATACGAGCAGTACTTC.

The V call is TRBV2, the J call TRBJ2-1; 9 bases map to TRBD1. This CDR3 region has 14 residues. The germline CDR1 and CDR2 sequences are SNHLY and FYNNEI. The ends lost 2 bases at V and 6 bases at J; junction bases unmatched: 2. The CDR3 reads CASSEWGQGNEQFF. Written as DNA, the CDR3 is TGTGCCAGCAGTGAATGGGGACAGGGCAATGAGCAGTTCTTC.

This rearrangement joins TRBV28 to TRBJ2-1, with a possible D match to TRBD2 (5 bases). V was shortened by 6 bases and J by 10 bases, with 19 bases between the two germline ends. The CDR3 sequence is 14 residues long. Per germline, CDR1 MDHEN and CDR2 SYDVKM. The CDR3 DNA reads as TGTGCCAGCAGGAACCCTGAGGCCTCGGGGGAGCAGTTCTTC. It translates to CASRNPEASGEQFF.

This chain connects TRBV10-3 to TRBJ1-1, with no clear D. Deletions cut 2 bases from V and 5 bases from J, with 6 bases between. Germline CDR1 and CDR2: ENHRY and SYGVKD. The length of the CDR3 is 12 residues. The CDR3 is CAISEDWTEAFF. CDR3 nucleotide sequence: TGTGCCATCAGTGAGGATTGGACTGAAGCTTTCTTT.

The genes are TRBV29-1 and TRBJ2-7, with D unresolved. Germline V CDR1 and CDR2: SQVTM, ANQGSEA. Trimming stripped 1 base from V and 6 bases from J, with 13 bases between. This CDR3 is built from 13 residues. The CDR3 here is CSVEVVQSTEQYF. CDR3 DNA: TGCAGCGTTGAAGTTGTACAGTCTACCGAGCAGTACTTC.

The chain recombines TRBV15 with TRBJ1-5, with D perhaps TRBD1 (5 bases). The CDR3 contains 15 residues. Trimming removed 5 bases from V and 4 bases from J, with 15 bases in between. Germline V lookup: CDR1 LNHNV, CDR2 YYDKDF (reference sequence). CDR3 region: CATSARDAHNQPQHF. The CDR3 DNA reads TGTGCCACCAGCGCCCGGGACGCCCATAATCAGCCCCAGCATTTT. The full variable domain, with the rest looked up from reference TRBV15 and TRBJ1-5, is DAMVIQNPRYQVTQFGKPVTLSCSQTLNHNVMYWYQQKSSQAPKLLFHYYDKDFNNEADTPDNFQSRRPNTSFCFLDIRSPGLGDTAMYLCATSARDAHNQPQHFGDGTRLSIL.

This chain joins TRBV27 and TRBJ1-5; D ambiguous. This CDR3 contains 12 residues. The germline CDR1 and CDR2 sequences are MNHEY and SMNVEV (reference sequence). Between the trimmed V and J ends, which lost 3 bases and 3 bases, there was a span of 3 bases. DNA for the CDR3: TGTGCCAGCAGTTTGAACAATCAGCCCCAGCATTTT. It yields the protein CASSLNNQPQHF.

J is TRBJ1-2 and V is TRBV28; 7 positions agree with TRBD1. V shed 9 bases and J 3 bases; nucleotides not matched to a gene: 1. The V gene's germline CDR1 is MDHEN and CDR2 SYDVKM. The CDR3 totals 11 residues. In DNA form, the CDR3 reads TGTGCCAGTACAGGGGACTATGGCTACACCTTC. It encodes CASTGDYGYTF.

The chain has TRBV27 and TRBJ1-1, with TRBD1 identical over 7 bases. CDR3 length equals 16 residues. Trimming removed 5 bases from V and 4 bases from J; junction bases left unmatched: 13. Germline V gene data show CDR1 as MNHEY and CDR2 as SMNVEV (reference sequence). The CDR3 nucleotides are TGTGCCAGCAGTCGCTACAGGGGTACCTGGGTCACTGAAGCTTTCTTT. Amino acids: CASSRYRGTWVTEAFF.

The rearrangement links TRBV7-9 to TRBJ2-7; D is unresolved. The V gene's germline CDR1 is SEHNR and CDR2 FQNEAQ (reference sequence). This CDR3 is built from 13 residues. V was trimmed by 5 bases and J by 7 bases, leaving 15 bases between them. The chain's CDR3 is CASSGAGLGEQYF. CDR3 bases: TGTGCCAGCAGCGGCGCCGGTCTAGGAGAGCAGTACTTC.

The chain uses TRBV6-5 and TRBJ2-2; TRBD2 is a possible D gene (5 bases). CDR3 length: 14 amino acids. V lost 7 bases to trimming and J lost 1 base, with 10 bases between them. Germline assignment: CDR1 MNHEY and CDR2 SVGAGI. This chain's CDR3 is CASNDYQNTGELFF. CDR3 nucleotides: TGTGCCAGCAATGACTACCAGAACACCGGGGAGCTGTTTTTT.

This clonotype has a single count. The gene calls are TRBV28 and TRBJ2-1; no firm D call. CDR1 and CDR2 from the germline V gene are MDHEN and SYDVKM. Trimming removed 3 bases at V and 10 bases at J, with 7 bases between. The CDR3 loop spans 11 amino acids. CDR3 residues: CASSFAREQFF. In nucleotides, the CDR3 is TGTGCCAGCAGTTTCGCCAGGGAGCAGTTCTTC.

The chain carries TRBV20-1 and TRBJ1-4; no definite D call. V lost 0 bases to trimming and J lost 9 bases, with 14 bases between them. The CDR3 covers 14 residues. CDR1 DFQATT and CDR2 SNEGSKA come from the germline V gene (reference sequence). Written as DNA, the CDR3 is TGCAGTGCTAGAGAGTTACCACGACGGAAAAAACTGTTTTTT. The encoded protein is CSARELPRRKKLFF.

The chain combines TRBV29-1 with TRBJ2-1, with D possibly being TRBD2 (6 bases). The CDR3 consists of 10 residues. V was cut by 4 bases and J by 16 bases, with 14 bases left in between. Germline CDR1 is SQVTM and CDR2 is ANQGSEA. The CDR3 region is CSVVMAGKFF. The CDR3 nucleotides read TGCAGCGTTGTTATGGCGGGAAAATTCTTC.

The rearrangement links TRBV27 to TRBJ2-6, with 7 bases that match TRBD1. The V and J ends lost 5 bases and 0 bases, in that order; junction bases with no gene match: 16. The CDR3 length is 20 residues. Germline-derived CDR1 and CDR2 are MNHEY and SMNVEV (reference sequence). CDR3 in DNA: TGTGCCAGCAGTCTTACACACCGGGACAGCCTTAACTCTGGGGCCAACGTCCTGACTTTC. This translates into CASSLTHRDSLNSGANVLTF.

The chain uses TRBV29-1 and TRBJ2-7; D is unclear. This CDR3 contains 11 residues. Germline loops: CDR1 SQVTM, CDR2 ANQGSEA. V was cut by 5 bases and J by 6 bases, with 11 bases left in between. The CDR3 loop is CSVSMGFEQYF. In DNA form, the CDR3 reads TGCAGCGTTTCCATGGGGTTCGAGCAGTACTTC.

The genes are TRBV5-6 and TRBJ2-1, with 12 bases identical to TRBD1. This CDR3 has 14 residues. Germline loops: CDR1 SGHDT, CDR2 YYEEEE. V trimming: 4 bases; J trimming: 6 bases; junction bases outside the gene matches: 2. The CDR3 DNA reads as TGTGCCAGCAGCCCGGGACAGGGGGCCAATGAGCAGTTCTTC. Translating it yields CASSPGQGANEQFF.

CDR3: CATSPTGTFFAGELFF. Here the CDR3 DNA reads TGTGCCACCAGCCCTACCGGGACTTTCTTCGCCGGGGAGCTGTTTTTT. The V call is TRBV15, the J call TRBJ2-2; D may be TRBD2 (6 bases). V dropped 5 bases and J dropped 6 bases, with 19 bases sitting between them. The CDR3 sequence is 16 residues long. Germline CDR1 is LNHNV and CDR2 is YYDKDF (reference sequence).

This chain connects TRBV20-1 to TRBJ2-1, with 10 nucleotides matching TRBD2. Germline values: CDR1 DFQATT, CDR2 SNEGSKA (reference sequence). V was pared by 0 bases and J by 10 bases, with 6 bases of the junction left unmatched. The CDR3 is 14 residues long. The CDR3 nucleotides are TGCAGTGCTAGAGACCTAGCGGGAGCATGGGAGCAGTTCTTC. It translates to CSARDLAGAWEQFF.